These 23 T cell receptor beta chains originate from one sample sequenced in a study of STAT3 mutations in large granular lymphocyte leukemia. General study results and limits: Every T-cell large granular lymphocyte leukemia patient had at least one immunodominant TCR beta clonotype.

The method was immunoSEQ multiplex PCR; TCRdb's version includes in-frame clones alone and lacks a portion of them. The sample includes approximately 13,000 clones, 90% of them seen just once. The antigens of these receptors remain unknown. The sample taken for sequencing was peripheral blood mononuclear cells. These receptors all come from a man aged 40-49 years with T-cell large granular lymphocyte leukemia. Some clones in this sample may be carry-over from other donors' samples.

The V and J genes are TRBV7-9 and TRBJ2-1, with TRBD2 matching 7 bases. The CDR3 contains 14 residues. V lost 5 bases, J lost 4 bases, and 5 bases stayed unmatched. The germline gives CDR1 SEHNR, CDR2 FQNEAQ (reference sequence). The CDR3 loop is CASSQRAGYNEQFF. CDR3 coding DNA: TGTGCCAGCAGCCAAAGAGCGGGGTACAATGAGCAGTTCTTC. Combining the CDR3 with reference TRBV7-9 and TRBJ2-1 gives the whole variable domain DTGVSQNPRHKITKRGQNVTFRCDPISEHNRLYWYRQTLGQGPEFLTYFQNEAQLEKSRLLSDRFSAERPKGSFSTLEIQRTEQGDSAMYLCASSQRAGYNEQFFGPGTRLTVL.

The V call is TRBV2, the J call TRBJ1-2; 11 bases align to TRBD1. This CDR3 contains 15 residues. Per the germline V gene, CDR1 is SNHLY and CDR2 is FYNNEI. V lost 1 base to trimming and J lost 3 bases; unmatched junction nucleotides: 1. The CDR3 sequence is CASSEGTGGYYGYTF. CDR3 coding DNA: TGTGCCAGCAGTGAAGGGACAGGGGGCTACTATGGCTACACCTTC. The complete variable domain, with remaining parts taken from reference TRBV2 and TRBJ1-2, reads EPEVTQTPSHQVTQMGQEVILRCVPISNHLYFYWYRQILGQKVEFLVSFYNNEISEKSEIFDDQFSVERPDGSNFTLKIRSTKLEDSAMYFCASSEGTGGYYGYTFGSGTRLTVV.

The V gene is TRBV9, the J gene TRBJ1-6; 8 nucleotides match TRBD1. V shed 3 bases, J shed 8 bases, and the junction held 4 bases outside the gene matches. This CDR3 comprises 14 residues. Germline values: CDR1 SGDLS, CDR2 YYNGEE. Here the CDR3 DNA reads TGTGCCAGCAGCGAGACAGGGGACTATTCACCCCTCCACTTT. This sequence encodes CASSETGDYSPLHF.

This chain links TRBV7-9 with TRBJ1-1; D gene ambiguous. The V and J ends lost 5 bases and 1 base respectively, with 14 bases between them. Germline V gene sequence: CDR1 SEHNR, CDR2 FQNEAQ (reference sequence). The length of the CDR3 is 15 residues. CDR3 sequence: CASSQITVPNTEAFF. CDR3 DNA: TGTGCCAGCAGCCAGATCACGGTACCGAACACTGAAGCTTTCTTT.

The chain combines TRBV5-1 with TRBJ1-2; D perhaps matches TRBD1 (5 bases). Trimming took off 3 bases at V and 3 bases at J, with 12 bases between the two ends. From germline, CDR1 is SGHRS and CDR2 YFSETQ. This CDR3 has 14 amino acids. CDR3 in amino acids: CASSSAGTDYGYTF. The CDR3 DNA sequence: TGCGCCAGCAGCTCAGCAGGGACGGACTATGGCTACACCTTC.

The V call is TRBV4-3, the J call TRBJ2-3; D gene uncertain. Deletions cut 5 bases from V and 0 bases from J, with 6 bases between. Germline V gene data show CDR1 as LGHNA and CDR2 as YSLEER. The CDR3 runs 13 residues. The CDR3 DNA sequence: TGCGCCAGCAGCGGGGTTAGCACAGATACGCAGTATTTT. Translated: CASSGVSTDTQYF.

The rearrangement links TRBV7-9 to TRBJ1-2; D perhaps matches TRBD1 (5 bases). Germline CDR1 SEHNR, CDR2 FQNEAQ (reference sequence). V was shortened by 7 bases and J by 8 bases, with 11 bases between the two germline ends. The CDR3 runs 11 residues. The CDR3 here is CASTGGRGYTF. CDR3 DNA: TGTGCCAGCACGGGGGGTCGGGGCTACACCTTC. Full variable domain (rest looked up from reference TRBV7-9 and TRBJ1-2): DTGVSQNPRHKITKRGQNVTFRCDPISEHNRLYWYRQTLGQGPEFLTYFQNEAQLEKSRLLSDRFSAERPKGSFSTLEIQRTEQGDSAMYLCASTGGRGYTFGSGTRLTVV.

The V gene is TRBV11-2, the J gene TRBJ1-1, with 7 bases identical to TRBD1. V lost 2 bases to trimming and J lost 0 bases; unmatched junction nucleotides: 6. This CDR3 has 16 residues. From germline, CDR1 is SGHAT and CDR2 FQNNGV. The CDR3 is CASSLLGRGMNTEAFF. In nucleotides, the CDR3 is TGTGCCAGCAGCTTACTGGGCAGGGGGATGAACACTGAAGCTTTCTTT.

This chain joins TRBV28 and TRBJ1-5; 7 bases align to TRBD1. Per germline, CDR1 MDHEN and CDR2 SYDVKM. This CDR3 is built from 17 residues. Germline trimming cut 6 bases from V and 7 bases from J; bases unmatched to any gene: 18. The CDR3 spells CASSPNLGTERGQPQHF. The CDR3 bases are TGTGCCAGCAGCCCTAACCTCGGGACAGAAAGGGGCCAGCCCCAGCATTTT.

This clone has just one count. The chain carries TRBV5-4 and TRBJ2-1; D possibly corresponds to TRBD2 (5 bases). The germline V gene has CDR1 SGHNT and CDR2 YYREEE (reference sequence). CDR3 size: 15 residues. Deletions cut 5 bases from V and 10 bases from J, with 22 bases between. The CDR3 spells CASSSRVLIPGEQFF. The CDR3, as DNA: TGTGCCAGCAGTTCGAGGGTCCTTATACCCGGGGAGCAGTTCTTC.

V and J are TRBV27 and TRBJ1-5, with a possible D match to TRBD1 (6 bases). The CDR3 totals 15 residues. V gave up 5 bases and J gave up 2 bases, with 13 bases separating them. The germline CDR1 and CDR2 sequences are MNHEY and SMNVEV (reference sequence). CDR3 loop: CASSRGGGGNQPQHF. In nucleotides, the CDR3 is TGTGCCAGCAGTCGCGGGGGCGGGGGCAATCAGCCCCAGCATTTT.

The rearrangement joins TRBV28 to TRBJ1-5; TRBD1 aligns across 9 bases. With 6 bases clipped from V and 0 bases from J, the junction kept 3 bases outside the gene matches. This CDR3 has 15 residues. Germline CDR1 reads MDHEN; CDR2 reads SYDVKM. The CDR3: CASSRTGASNQPQHF. CDR3 bases: TGTGCCAGCAGCCGGACAGGGGCTAGCAATCAGCCCCAGCATTTT.

This chain's CDR3 is CASSALGQGGGGYTF. For the CDR3, the DNA is TGTGCCAGCAGCGCCCTTGGACAGGGAGGCGGTGGCTACACCTTC. The rearrangement uses TRBV9 and TRBJ1-2; TRBD1 matches 8 bases. CDR3 length equals 15 residues. Germline-derived CDR1 and CDR2 are SGDLS and YYNGEE. Trimming at V came to 3 bases and at J to 7 bases, leaving 11 bases not matched to a gene.

V gene TRBV29-1 combines with J gene TRBJ2-1; 10 bases fit TRBD1. The CDR3 covers 14 residues. Germline loops: CDR1 SQVTM, CDR2 ANQGSEA. J lost 4 bases, V lost 6 bases, and 6 bases had no gene match. The CDR3 coding sequence is TGCAGCGTGATGGGACAGGGGATTTACAATGAGCAGTTCTTC. Translation: CSVMGQGIYNEQFF.

The table lists this clone with a few counts. The junction shows a germline mismatch at one end, possibly a read error. The J gene is TRBJ1-1, the V gene TRBV5-1; D remains ambiguous. CDR1 SGHRS and CDR2 YFSETQ come from the germline V gene. The CDR3 runs 11 residues. CDR3 sequence reads: CASSQNAEAFF. The DNA of the CDR3 is TGCGCCAGCAGCCAGAACGCTGAAGCTTTCTTT.

This CDR3 reads CAWSAIRNEQFF. CDR3 nucleotide sequence: TGTGCCTGGAGTGCGATCCGAAATGAGCAGTTCTTC. This chain joins TRBV30 and TRBJ2-1; D gene uncertain. V lost 1 base to trimming and J lost 7 bases, with 8 bases between them. Germline V gives CDR1 GTSNPN, CDR2 SVGIG (reference sequence). This CDR3 region has 12 residues.

V and J are TRBV5-4 and TRBJ2-3; no definite D call. This CDR3 is built from 17 residues. The V and J ends lost 4 bases and 3 bases respectively, with 21 bases between them. Germline V gene data show CDR1 as SGHNT and CDR2 as YYREEE (reference sequence). The CDR3 DNA reads TGTGCCAGCAGCCCCTATTCTTTGAGAGTAAAGACAGATACGCAGTATTTT. Encoded protein: CASSPYSLRVKTDTQYF.

This rearrangement joins TRBV18 to TRBJ1-4; D ambiguous. Trimming stripped 6 bases from V and 8 bases from J, with 10 bases between. The CDR3 length is 12 residues. Germline V gene lookup returns CDR1 KGHSH and CDR2 LQKENI. DNA for the CDR3: TGTGCCAGCTCGTCAAGGGAAGAAAAACTGTTTTTT. Its translation: CASSSREEKLFF.

The chain links TRBV30 to TRBJ1-5; no clear D gene. V lost 0 bases, J lost 4 bases, and 7 bases lay in between. CDR3 length: 13 amino acids. Looked up from germline, CDR1 is GTSNPN and CDR2 is SVGIG (reference sequence). The CDR3, as DNA: TGTGCCTGGAGTGTTCACGGGAATCAGCCCCAGCATTTT. Its protein product is CAWSVHGNQPQHF. Using reference TRBV30 and TRBJ1-5 for the parts outside the CDR3, the full variable domain is SQTIHQWPATLVQPVGSPLSLECTVEGTSNPNLYWYRQAAGRGLQLLFYSVGIGQISSEVPQNLSASRPQDRQFILSSKKLLLSDSGFYLCAWSVHGNQPQHFGDGTRLSIL.

The chain combines TRBV9 with TRBJ1-5; 9 nucleotides match TRBD1. Trimming at V came to 4 bases and at J to 6 bases, leaving 5 bases not matched to a gene. There are 14 residues in the CDR3. Germline V gene sequence: CDR1 SGDLS, CDR2 YYNGEE. The CDR3 DNA sequence: TGTGCCAGCAGCCCCCGGGACAGGGTTCAGCCCCAGCATTTT. Protein: CASSPRDRVQPQHF.

In this sample, this clone is medium-sized. The rearrangement links TRBV6-1 to TRBJ2-7; possibly TRBD1 for D (6 bases). CDR3 length equals 15 residues. CDR1 and CDR2 (germline): MNHNS, SASEGT. Deletions cut 3 bases from V and 3 bases from J, with 15 bases between. This CDR3 is CASSDPEGVSYEQYF. The CDR3 DNA reads as TGTGCCAGCAGTGATCCTGAGGGGGTAAGCTACGAGCAGTACTTC.

The V call is TRBV7-8, the J call TRBJ1-1; no definite D call. V was cut by 5 bases and J by 1 base, with 8 bases left in between. Germline CDR1 and CDR2: SGHVS and FQNEAQ. CDR3 length equals 13 residues. The CDR3 region is CASSETENTEAFF. CDR3 in DNA: TGTGCCAGCAGCGAAACAGAGAACACTGAAGCTTTCTTT.

This rearrangement joins TRBV6-6 to TRBJ1-5; weak D call: TRBD1 (6 bases). Per germline, CDR1 MNHNY and CDR2 SVGAGI (reference sequence). Deletions cut 2 bases from V and 0 bases from J, with 11 bases between. This CDR3 region has 16 residues. CDR3 in DNA: TGTGCCAGCAGTTACGGGGGAGGGGGTAGCAATCAGCCCCAGCATTTT. Translated, it gives CASSYGGGGSNQPQHF.